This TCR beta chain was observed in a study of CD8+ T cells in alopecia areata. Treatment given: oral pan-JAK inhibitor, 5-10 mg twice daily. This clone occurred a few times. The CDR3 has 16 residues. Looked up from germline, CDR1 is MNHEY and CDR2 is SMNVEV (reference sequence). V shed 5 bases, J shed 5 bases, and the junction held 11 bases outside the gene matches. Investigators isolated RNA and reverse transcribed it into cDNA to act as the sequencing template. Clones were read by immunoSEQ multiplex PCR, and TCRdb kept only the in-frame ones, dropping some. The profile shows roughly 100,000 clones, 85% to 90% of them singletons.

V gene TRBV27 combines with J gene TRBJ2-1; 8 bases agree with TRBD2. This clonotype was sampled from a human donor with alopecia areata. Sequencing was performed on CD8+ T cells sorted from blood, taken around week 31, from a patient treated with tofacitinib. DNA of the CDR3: TGTGCCAGCAGTCCTCGAGAGCGGGAGATGGACAATGAGCAGTTCTTC. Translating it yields CASSPREREMDNEQFF.